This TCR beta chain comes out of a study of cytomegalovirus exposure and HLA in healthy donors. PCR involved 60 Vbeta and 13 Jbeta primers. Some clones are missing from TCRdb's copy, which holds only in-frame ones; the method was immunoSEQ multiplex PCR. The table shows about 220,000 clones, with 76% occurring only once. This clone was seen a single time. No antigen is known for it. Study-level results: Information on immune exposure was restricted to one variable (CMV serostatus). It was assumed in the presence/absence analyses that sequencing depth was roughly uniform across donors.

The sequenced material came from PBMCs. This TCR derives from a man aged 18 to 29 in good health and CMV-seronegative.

For the CDR3, the DNA is TGTGCCAGCAGTGGGCGAACAGGGAAATGGATAGCTTTCTTT. Amino acids: CASSGRTGKWIAFF. The chain recombines TRBV27 with TRBJ1-1; D possibly corresponds to TRBD1 (6 bases). The germline gives CDR1 MNHEY, CDR2 SMNVEV (reference sequence). V shed 5 bases and J shed 10 bases, with 20 bases lying between them. This CDR3 has 14 amino acids.